This TCR beta chain originates from a study of cytomegalovirus exposure and HLA in healthy donors. Findings and caveats of the study: It emerged from a later analysis that several of the most significant clusters appeared to be linked to common viral pathogens. Researchers reported in a later analysis that a missense DCLRE1C variant was tied to TCR beta V- and J-gene trimming. Earlier analysis looked at TCR beta V segments, and most were productive about 90% or about 30% of the time. In a later analysis, at a false discovery rate of 0.05, roughly 16,000 TCR beta sequences matched HLA alleles.

This clone was seen just once. The antigen is not known. Vbeta (60) and Jbeta (13) primers were used in the PCR. Generated by immunoSEQ multiplex PCR, the TCRdb table keeps only in-frame clones and is missing some. Counted here are more than 60,000 clones, approximately 79% occurring once; the ten biggest clones make up nearly 3%. The CDR3 runs 13 residues. CDR1 ENHRY and CDR2 SYGVKD come from the germline V gene. Trimming removed 9 bases from V and 2 bases from J, with 12 bases in between. This clonotype originated in a woman in her 30s in good health and CMV-seronegative. Sequencing was performed on PBMCs. This chain joins TRBV10-3 and TRBJ2-3; possible D gene TRBD2, 6 bases. CDR3 in DNA: TGTGCCATTTTAGCGGACTCCACAGATACGCAGTATTTT. This codes for CAILADSTDTQYF.